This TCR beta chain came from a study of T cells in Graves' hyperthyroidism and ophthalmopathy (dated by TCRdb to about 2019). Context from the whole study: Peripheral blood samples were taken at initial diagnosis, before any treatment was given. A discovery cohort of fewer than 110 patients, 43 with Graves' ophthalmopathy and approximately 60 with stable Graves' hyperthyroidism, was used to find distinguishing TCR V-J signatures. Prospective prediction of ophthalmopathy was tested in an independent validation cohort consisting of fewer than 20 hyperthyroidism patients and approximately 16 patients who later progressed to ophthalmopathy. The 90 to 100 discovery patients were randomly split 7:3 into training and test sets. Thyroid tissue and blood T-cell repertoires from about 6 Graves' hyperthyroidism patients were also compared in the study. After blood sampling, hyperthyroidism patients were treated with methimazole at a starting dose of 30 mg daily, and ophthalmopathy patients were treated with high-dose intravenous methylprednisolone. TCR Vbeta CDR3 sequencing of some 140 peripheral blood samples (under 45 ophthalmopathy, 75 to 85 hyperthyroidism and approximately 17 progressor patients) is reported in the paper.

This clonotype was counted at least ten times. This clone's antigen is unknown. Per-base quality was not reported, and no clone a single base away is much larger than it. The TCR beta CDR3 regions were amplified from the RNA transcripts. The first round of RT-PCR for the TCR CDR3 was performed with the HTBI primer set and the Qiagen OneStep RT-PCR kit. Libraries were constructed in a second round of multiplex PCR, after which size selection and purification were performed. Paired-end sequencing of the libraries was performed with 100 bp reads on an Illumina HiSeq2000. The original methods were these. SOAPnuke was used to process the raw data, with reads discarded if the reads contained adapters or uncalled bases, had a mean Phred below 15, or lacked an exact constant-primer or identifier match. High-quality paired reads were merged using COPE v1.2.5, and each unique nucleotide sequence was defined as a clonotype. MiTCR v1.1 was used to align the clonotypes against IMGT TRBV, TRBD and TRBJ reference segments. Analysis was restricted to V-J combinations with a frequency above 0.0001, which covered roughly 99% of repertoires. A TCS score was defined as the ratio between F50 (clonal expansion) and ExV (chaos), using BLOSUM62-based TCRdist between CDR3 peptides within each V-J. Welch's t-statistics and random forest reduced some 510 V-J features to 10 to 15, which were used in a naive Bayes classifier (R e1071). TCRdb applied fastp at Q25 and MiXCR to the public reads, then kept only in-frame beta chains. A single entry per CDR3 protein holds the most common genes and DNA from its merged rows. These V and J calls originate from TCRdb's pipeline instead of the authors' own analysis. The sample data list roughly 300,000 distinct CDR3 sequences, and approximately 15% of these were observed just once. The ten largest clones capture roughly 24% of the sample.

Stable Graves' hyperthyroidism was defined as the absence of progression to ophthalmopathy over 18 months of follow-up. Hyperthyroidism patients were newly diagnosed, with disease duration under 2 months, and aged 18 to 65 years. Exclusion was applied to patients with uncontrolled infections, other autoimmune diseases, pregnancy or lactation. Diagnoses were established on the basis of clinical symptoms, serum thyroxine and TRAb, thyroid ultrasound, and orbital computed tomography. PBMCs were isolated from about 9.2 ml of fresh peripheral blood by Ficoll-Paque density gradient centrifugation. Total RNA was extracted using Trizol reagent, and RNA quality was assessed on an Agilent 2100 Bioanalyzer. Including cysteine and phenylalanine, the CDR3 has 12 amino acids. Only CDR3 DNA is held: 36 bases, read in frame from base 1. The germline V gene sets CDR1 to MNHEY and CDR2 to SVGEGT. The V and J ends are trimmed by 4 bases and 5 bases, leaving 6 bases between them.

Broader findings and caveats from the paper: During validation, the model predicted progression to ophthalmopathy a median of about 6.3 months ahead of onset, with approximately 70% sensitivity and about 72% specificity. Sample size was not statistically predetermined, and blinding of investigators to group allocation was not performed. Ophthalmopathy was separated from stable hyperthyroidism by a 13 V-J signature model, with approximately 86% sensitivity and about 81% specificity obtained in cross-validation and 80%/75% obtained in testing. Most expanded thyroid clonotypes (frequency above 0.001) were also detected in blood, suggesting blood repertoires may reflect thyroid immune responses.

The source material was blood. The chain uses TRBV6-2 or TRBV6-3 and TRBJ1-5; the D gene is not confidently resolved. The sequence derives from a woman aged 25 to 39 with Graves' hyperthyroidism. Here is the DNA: TGTGCCAGCAGTTTTCCCCATCAGCCCCAGCATTTT. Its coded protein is CASSFPHQPQHF.